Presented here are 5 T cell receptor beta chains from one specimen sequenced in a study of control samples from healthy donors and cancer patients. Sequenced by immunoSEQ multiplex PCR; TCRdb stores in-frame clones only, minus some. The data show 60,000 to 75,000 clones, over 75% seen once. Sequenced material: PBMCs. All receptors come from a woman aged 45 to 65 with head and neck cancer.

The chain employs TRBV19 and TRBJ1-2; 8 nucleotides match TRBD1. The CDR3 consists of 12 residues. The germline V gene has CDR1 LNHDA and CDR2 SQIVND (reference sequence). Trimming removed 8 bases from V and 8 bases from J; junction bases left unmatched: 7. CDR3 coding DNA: TGTGCCAGTTCCCTCAGGGGGCTAGGCTACACCTTC. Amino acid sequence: CASSLRGLGYTF.

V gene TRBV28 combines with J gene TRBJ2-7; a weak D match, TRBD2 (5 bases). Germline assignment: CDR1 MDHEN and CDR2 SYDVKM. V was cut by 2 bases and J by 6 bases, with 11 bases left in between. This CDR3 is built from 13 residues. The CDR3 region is CASSLPGAGEQYF. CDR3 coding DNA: TGTGCCAGCAGTTTACCGGGCGCGGGCGAGCAGTACTTC. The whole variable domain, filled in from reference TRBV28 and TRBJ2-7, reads DVKVTQSSRYLVKRTGEKVFLECVQDMDHENMFWYRQDPGLGLRLIYFSYDVKMKEKGDIPEGYSVSREKKERFSLILESASTNQTSMYLCASSLPGAGEQYFGPGTRLTVT.

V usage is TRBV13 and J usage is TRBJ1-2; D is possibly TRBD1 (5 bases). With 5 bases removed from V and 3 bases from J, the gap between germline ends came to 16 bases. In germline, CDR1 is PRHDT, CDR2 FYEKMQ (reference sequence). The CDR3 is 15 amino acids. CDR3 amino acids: CASSPRGAGDYGYTF. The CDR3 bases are TGTGCCAGCAGCCCCCGAGGGGCTGGGGACTATGGCTACACCTTC. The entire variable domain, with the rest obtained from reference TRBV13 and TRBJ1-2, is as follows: AAGVIQSPRHLIKEKRETATLKCYPIPRHDTVYWYQQGPGQDPQFLISFYEKMQSDKGSIPDRFSAQQFSDYHSELNMSSLELGDSALYFCASSPRGAGDYGYTFGSGTRLTVV.

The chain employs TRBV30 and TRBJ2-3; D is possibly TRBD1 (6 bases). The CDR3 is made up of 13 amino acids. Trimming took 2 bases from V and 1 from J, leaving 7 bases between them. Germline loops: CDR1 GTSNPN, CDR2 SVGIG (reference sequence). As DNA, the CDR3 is TGTGCCTGGAGTCCAGGGGGCACAGATACGCAGTATTTT. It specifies CAWSPGGTDTQYF.

The CDR3 DNA sequence: TGCGCCAGCAGCTGGACAGGGGGCGCCGGGGAGCTGTTTTTT. As protein: CASSWTGGAGELFF. The V and J genes are TRBV5-1 and TRBJ2-2; 11 bases match TRBD1. The trim removed 3 bases at V and 6 bases at J, leaving 1 base unmatched. CDR1 and CDR2 from the germline V gene are SGHRS and YFSETQ. The CDR3 spans 14 residues.